Listed here are 8 T cell receptor beta chains from one sample, sequenced in a study of a mutant IDH1 vaccine in newly diagnosed glioma. Time point of the sample: baseline, week 1 (first vaccination visit). The treatment here: pre-vaccination baseline after standard-of-care therapy. Only in-frame clones appear in the TCRdb table, and some are missing; sequencing was by immunoSEQ multiplex PCR. The sample includes 50,000 to 65,000 clones, more than 80% of them seen just once. The material was PBMCs, obtained from a glioma patient treated with radiotherapy, temozolomide or both. These TCRs come from a man younger than 35 with glioma.

This sequence joins TRBV29-1 and TRBJ1-1, with D perhaps matching TRBD1 (6 bases). This CDR3 comprises 13 residues. V lost 2 bases and J 1 base, leaving 8 bases between the germline ends. Per germline, CDR1 SQVTM and CDR2 ANQGSEA. For the CDR3, the DNA is TGCAGCGTTGAACTCAGGGGGAACACTGAAGCTTTCTTT. Translated: CSVELRGNTEAFF.

This chain links TRBV5-1 with TRBJ1-5; 10 nucleotides match TRBD1. The CDR3 loop spans 15 amino acids. The J segment lost 4 bases and the V segment lost 0 bases, leaving 1 base of the junction unmatched. CDR1 is SGHRS and CDR2 is YFSETQ in the germline V gene. CDR3 DNA: TGCGCCAGCAGCTTGGGGGGACAGGGGAATCAGCCCCAGCATTTT. It specifies CASSLGGQGNQPQHF.

This chain uses TRBV5-1 with TRBJ1-1; D call uncertain. This CDR3 contains 16 residues. Trimming shortened V by 0 bases and J by 0 bases, and 12 bases separated the two germline ends. Germline-derived CDR1 and CDR2 are SGHRS and YFSETQ. The CDR3 region is CASSLGFGSMNTEAFF. In nucleotides, the CDR3 is TGCGCCAGCAGCTTGGGATTCGGCAGCATGAACACTGAAGCTTTCTTT.

This clone is medium-sized by share. This sequence joins TRBV19 and TRBJ1-5; D uncertain. V was clipped by 5 bases and J by 2 bases, with 7 bases between them. The CDR3 has 13 residues. The germline V gene encodes CDR1 LNHDA and CDR2 SQIVND (reference sequence). CDR3 bases: TGTGCCAGTAGTGTACCAGGCAATCAGCCCCAGCATTTT. This sequence encodes CASSVPGNQPQHF. Full variable domain (outside the CDR3, taken from reference TRBV19 and TRBJ1-5): DGGITQSPKYLFRKEGQNVTLSCEQNLNHDAMYWYRQDPGQGLRLIYYSQIVNDFQKGDIAEGYSVSREKKESFPLTVTSAQKNPTAFYLCASSVPGNQPQHFGDGTRLSIL.

The genes are TRBV19 and TRBJ1-2; D remains unclear. CDR1 is LNHDA and CDR2 is SQIVND in the germline V gene (reference sequence). Trimming removed 5 bases at V and 2 bases at J, with 12 bases between. This CDR3 comprises 14 residues. The CDR3 region is CASSFSTGNYGYTF. CDR3 DNA sequence: TGTGCCAGTAGTTTCTCGACTGGGAACTATGGCTACACCTTC.

The rearrangement links TRBV10-2 to TRBJ1-2; D remains unclear. CDR1 WSHSY and CDR2 SAAADI come from the germline V gene. Deletions cut 0 bases from V and 4 bases from J, with 12 bases between. This CDR3 has 15 residues. The CDR3 DNA reads as TGCGCCAGCAGTGAGTCCCACGCACGTTCCTATGGCTACACCTTC. It codes for CASSESHARSYGYTF.

The chain uses TRBV30 and TRBJ2-7; TRBD2 might be the D (5 bases). The CDR3 runs to 14 residues. The germline V and J ends were trimmed by 0 bases and 1 base, with 10 bases remaining between them. The germline V gene encodes CDR1 GTSNPN and CDR2 SVGIG (reference sequence). CDR3 amino acids: CAWSVPGLSYEQYF. The CDR3 nucleotides are TGTGCCTGGAGTGTACCCGGACTGTCCTACGAGCAGTACTTC. Supplemented by reference TRBV30 and TRBJ2-7, the full variable domain reads SQTIHQWPATLVQPVGSPLSLECTVEGTSNPNLYWYRQAAGRGLQLLFYSVGIGQISSEVPQNLSASRPQDRQFILSSKKLLLSDSGFYLCAWSVPGLSYEQYFGPGTRLTVT.

The rearrangement joins TRBV11-1 to TRBJ2-7; 10 bases line up with TRBD1. This CDR3 region has 15 residues. Germline CDR1 SGHAT, CDR2 FQDESV (reference sequence). The trim removed 4 bases at V and 3 bases at J, leaving 6 bases unmatched. CDR3 in DNA: TGTGCCAGCAGCTCGACAGGGGGCGGCTTCTACGAGCAGTACTTC. Its translation is CASSSTGGGFYEQYF.